The rows below give T cell receptor beta chains drawn from one sample of a study of blood T cell repertoires in COVID-19. Profiling relied on immunoSEQ multiplex PCR, and the TCRdb table lists in-frame clones only, not all of them. Of 160,000 or so clones in the sample, 80% to 90% were seen once. Material for sequencing was peripheral blood. Receptors were obtained from a man aged 35 to 55 with acute or convalescent COVID-19. CDR3s include the opening cysteine and the closing phenylalanine or tryptophan.

v_call cdr3_aa
TRBV24-1 CATSDLAMFSLAGLYEQYF
TRBV10-3 CAISDAGRNTEAFF
TRBV2 CASSDNIPGLNSPLHF
TRBV19 CASSINAGGGRGYTF
TRBV11-2 CASSLVRGWNYGYTF
TRBV6-5 CASSLGQGGYNEQFF
TRBV5-6 CASSSDGWTGVYNEQFF
TRBV15 CATSRGGGTYEQYF
TRBV7-2 CASSLANSYSNEQFF
TRBV27 CASSFSGGNQPQHF
TRBV6-5 CASRSLATNEKLFF
TRBV7-2 CASSLVGTGSYEQYF
TRBV28 CASSLTGVGQPQHF
TRBV19 CASSVGLENEQFF
TRBV7-8 CASSLSRLAGGLRGTEAFF
TRBV5-1 CASSLQGDYGYTF
TRBV9 CASSVAPSGGPGYF
TRBV5-5 CARSREGTGYNEQFF
TRBV19 CASSETGGKYYGYTF
TRBV7-9 CASSLREGDFYGYTF
TRBV11-2 CASSLIVAGANVLTF
TRBV5-1 CASSPLSDSPLHF
TRBV30 CAWSRGQGLNEQFF
TRBV11-2 CASSFTHDLAGVKNIQYF
TRBV6-2/TRBV6-3 CASSSTSGGADTQYF